The clone carrying this T cell receptor (beta chain) has at least ten counts. Its specificity is unknown. Clinical symptoms, serum thyroxine, TRAb, thyroid ultrasound and orbital computed tomography established diagnosis. The PBMCs were taken from around 9 ml of fresh peripheral blood. The sample belongs to a study of T cells in Graves' hyperthyroidism and ophthalmopathy. Study findings and constraints: Within blood appeared most thyroid clonotypes that had expanded above 0.001.

Germline V gene lookup returns CDR1 KGHSH and CDR2 LQKENI. V lost 1 base and J lost 5, with 8 bases in between. CDR3 length: 13 amino acids. The investigators amplified TCR beta CDR3 regions from RNA transcripts. The study used the HTBI primer set for a first-round RT-PCR of the TCR CDR3. TCRdb used MiXCR to reprocess the multiplex PCR reads, holding one entry per CDR3 protein. The sample yields roughly 200,000 distinct CDR3 sequences, about 17% seen once. The sequence came from a man aged 35 to 55 with Graves' hyperthyroidism. The chain uses TRBV18 and TRBJ1-1, with D unclear. Sequencing was done on a sample of blood. This CDR3 reads CASSPQERTEAFF. The CDR3 DNA follows: TGTGCCAGCTCACCACAGGAGCGGACTGAAGCTTTCTTT.